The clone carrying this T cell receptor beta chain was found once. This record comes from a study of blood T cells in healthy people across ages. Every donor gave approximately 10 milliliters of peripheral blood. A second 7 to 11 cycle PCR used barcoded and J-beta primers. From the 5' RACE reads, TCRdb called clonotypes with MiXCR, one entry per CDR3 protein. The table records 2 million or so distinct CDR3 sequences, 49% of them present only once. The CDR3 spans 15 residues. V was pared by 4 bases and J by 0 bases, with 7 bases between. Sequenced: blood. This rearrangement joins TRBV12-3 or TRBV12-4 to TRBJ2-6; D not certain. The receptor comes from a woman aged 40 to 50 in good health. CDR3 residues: CASSWEVSGANVLTF. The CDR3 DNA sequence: TGTGCCAGCAGTTGGGAAGTCTCTGGGGCCAACGTCCTGACTTTC.